The 3 T cell receptor beta chains given below trace back to one sample, sequenced in a study of CD8 T cells in ankylosing spondylitis. TCRdb recomputed calls from the 5' RACE reads with MiXCR, one row per CDR3 protein. The sample contains 200,000 to 250,000 distinct CDR3 sequences, roughly 18% of which appear only once. Their specific antigens are unknown. General observations from the study: Made up of eight or nine highly homologous variants, a TCR beta motif appeared characteristic of ankylosing spondylitis blood.

The sample taken for sequencing was blood, either unsorted or a sorted T cell fraction (not recorded which). These receptors came from a male donor with ankylosing spondylitis.

This clonotype showed up just a few times. The CDR3 nucleotides read TGTGCCAGCAGTTTAGGGGCCCGACGGTACATGAACACTGAAGCTTTCTTT. Translation: CASSLGARRYMNTEAFF. This chain links TRBV12-3 or TRBV12-4 with TRBJ1-1; D is unresolved. V gave up 1 base and J gave up 0 bases, with 15 bases separating them. There are 17 residues in the CDR3.

This clonotype was seen more than once but under ten times. This sequence joins TRBV7-9 and TRBJ2-7, with 10 bases aligning to TRBD1. The CDR3 runs to 17 residues. Germline trimming cut 4 bases from V and 4 bases from J; bases unmatched to any gene: 13. Per germline, CDR1 SEHNR and CDR2 FQNEAQ (reference sequence). The CDR3 protein is CASSSSWAGTGEYEQYF. The CDR3, as DNA: TGTGCCAGCAGCTCATCTTGGGCCGGGACAGGGGAGTACGAGCAGTACTTC.

This clonotype was seen a handful of times. This rearrangement joins TRBV9 to TRBJ2-1; 8 bases are shared with TRBD1. V was clipped by 3 bases and J by 0 bases; unmatched bases: 5. CDR1 and CDR2 from the germline V gene are SGDLS and YYNGEE. The CDR3 has 16 residues. The CDR3 DNA reads as TGTGCCAGCAGCGCTCACAGGGGGAGCTCCTACAATGAGCAGTTCTTC. It is translated as CASSAHRGSSYNEQFF.